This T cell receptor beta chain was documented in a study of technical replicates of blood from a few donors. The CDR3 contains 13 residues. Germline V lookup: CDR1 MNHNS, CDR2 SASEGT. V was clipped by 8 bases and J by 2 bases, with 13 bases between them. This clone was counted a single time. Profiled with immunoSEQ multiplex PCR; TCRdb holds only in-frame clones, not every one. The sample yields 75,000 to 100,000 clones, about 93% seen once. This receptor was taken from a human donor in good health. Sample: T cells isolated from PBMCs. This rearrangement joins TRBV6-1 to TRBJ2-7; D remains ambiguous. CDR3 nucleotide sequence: TGTGCCAGCGGAGCCTGGCTGGCCTACGAGCAGTACTTC. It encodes CASGAWLAYEQYF.